Shown below are 25 T cell receptor beta chains from a single sample sequenced in a study of T cells in women clearing cervical HPV infection. Clones were sequenced by immunoSEQ multiplex PCR, and TCRdb holds only the in-frame ones, with some missing. This table holds around 20,000 clones. Sequencing was performed on blood buffy coat. The source of these receptors is a woman aged 18 to 69 with a cervical HPV16 infection that either progressed to CIN3+ or cleared (not recorded which).

A word on this clone: Sequencing ends 3 residues short of the CDR3 end; the germline J gene provides the rest. The chain employs TRBV7-2 and TRBJ1-2, with a weak D call TRBD1 (5 bases). Germline V gene data show CDR1 as SGHTA and CDR2 as FQGNSA. The CDR3 extends over 15 amino acids. V shed 5 bases and J shed 5 bases, with 18 bases lying between them. CDR3 residues: CASSPPPGGKYGYTF. CDR3 DNA, as far as it was read: TGTGCCAGCAGCCCACCTCCCGGGGGGAAGTATGGC.

For this clone: Read sequence stops 3 residues before the CDR3 end, and the germline J gene provides the missing end. The rearrangement joins TRBV20-1 to TRBJ2-7, with 7 bases that match TRBD1. Germline V gene lookup returns CDR1 DFQATT and CDR2 SNEGSKA (reference sequence). Trimming removed 2 bases from V and 3 bases from J; junction bases left unmatched: 4. The CDR3 has 13 amino acids. CDR3 in amino acids: CSARQGVDYEQYF. The sequenced CDR3 bases are TGCAGTGCTAGACAGGGGGTAGACTACGAG.

As concerns this clone: From the germline J gene comes the end of the CDR3, since the read stops 3 residues before it. V gene TRBV9 combines with J gene TRBJ1-2, with 8 bases identical to TRBD1. V gave up 4 bases and J gave up 7 bases; unmatched junction bases: 9. Per the germline V gene, CDR1 is SGDLS and CDR2 is YYNGEE. The CDR3 runs 14 residues. The sequenced CDR3 bases are TGTGCCAGCAGCCTCACCGGGACAGGTCGTGGC. Translated, it gives CASSLTGTGRG. In full, the CDR3 is CASSLTGTGRGYTF.

A word on this clone: The read finishes 3 residues shy of the CDR3 end, and the germline J gene is used to complete it. V usage is TRBV30 and J usage is TRBJ2-2, with 7 bases identical to TRBD2. Unmatched junction bases numbered 8, after V lost 8 bases and J lost 2 bases. This CDR3 is 14 amino acids long. The V gene's germline CDR1 is GTSNPN and CDR2 SVGIG (reference sequence). The CDR3 bases that were read are TGTGCCATTTTGGGGGGGTTCAACACCGGGGAG. Translating it yields CAILGGFNTGE. The entire CDR3 protein is CAILGGFNTGELFF. The full variable domain, with the rest looked up from reference TRBV30 and TRBJ2-2, is SQTIHQWPATLVQPVGSPLSLECTVEGTSNPNLYWYRQAAGRGLQLLFYSVGIGQISSEVPQNLSASRPQDRQFILSSKKLLLSDSGFYLCAILGGFNTGELFFGEGSRLTVL.

To note about this clone: The read ends 3 residues early relative to the CDR3; the germline J gene fills the gap. The V and J genes are TRBV7-9 and TRBJ1-6; the D is unclear. Germline loops: CDR1 SEHNR, CDR2 FQNEAQ (reference sequence). The CDR3 totals 12 residues. The CDR3 bases that were read are TGTGCCAGCAGCTTGCCCACCTCGGCC. This gives the protein CASSLPTSA. The whole CDR3 reads CASSLPTSALHF.

As for this clone: Coverage ceases 3 residues before the CDR3 finishes, and the germline J gene fills in the end. V is TRBV6-1 and J is TRBJ2-1; the match to TRBD2 covers 11 bases. This CDR3 contains 16 residues. The V segment lost 2 bases and the J segment 8 bases; nucleotides outside the gene matches: 8. CDR1 is MNHNS, CDR2 SASEGT, per germline. The chain's CDR3 is CASSETSGSGGYEQFF. The CDR3 DNA, read in part, is TGTGCCAGCAGTGAAACTAGCGGGAGCGGGGGGTATGAG.

Measured by frequency, this clone is medium-sized. Sequencing ends 3 residues short of the CDR3 end; the germline J gene provides the rest. The chain has TRBV5-1 and TRBJ2-1, with 10 positions matching TRBD2. Germline loops: CDR1 SGHRS, CDR2 YFSETQ. This CDR3 is built from 17 residues. Germline trimming cut 1 base from V and 4 bases from J; bases unmatched to any gene: 8. The part of the CDR3 DNA that was read is TGCGCCAGCAGCTTGCTAGCGGGAGAAGTCCCGTACAATGAG. Translating it yields CASSLLAGEVPYNE. The full-length CDR3 reads as CASSLLAGEVPYNEQFF.

Of note for this clone: The sequence runs out 3 residues before the end of the CDR3; the remainder is reconstructed from the germline J gene. The V and J genes are TRBV7-9 and TRBJ1-5; no definite D call. CDR1 is SEHNR and CDR2 is FQNEAQ in the germline V gene (reference sequence). The CDR3 length is 11 residues. The CDR3: CASSSTDPQHF. CDR3 bases read: TGTGCCAGCAGCTCCACAGATCCC.

As to this clone: With the read ending 3 residues before the CDR3 end, the germline J gene is used to fill in that end. The rearrangement uses TRBV5-1 and TRBJ1-3; TRBD1 agrees at 11 bases. The CDR3 extends over 16 amino acids. V gave up 4 bases and J gave up 0 bases; unmatched junction bases: 3. Germline values: CDR1 SGHRS, CDR2 YFSETQ. CDR3 DNA (partial): TGCGCCAGCAGCGGGACAGGGGGGAACTCTGGAAACACC. Protein sequence: CASSGTGGNSGNT. The full CDR3 reads CASSGTGGNSGNTIYF.

As regards this clone: The read is 3 residues too short to cover the CDR3 end, so that end is filled in from the germline J gene. The chain uses TRBV7-8 and TRBJ1-5; 7 bases match TRBD1. Germline assignment: CDR1 SGHVS and CDR2 FQNEAQ. This CDR3 spans 15 amino acids. With V trimmed by 1 base and J by 6 bases, 6 bases remained unmatched. CDR3 sequence reads: CASSLDTGVTQPQHF. Incomplete CDR3 DNA: TGTGCCAGCAGCTTAGATACAGGGGTTACTCAGCCC.

Comment on this clone: With the read ending 3 residues before the CDR3 end, the germline J gene is used to fill in that end. The chain carries TRBV4-2 and TRBJ1-3; TRBD1 might be the D (5 bases). The germline V and J ends were trimmed by 3 bases and 6 bases, with 9 bases remaining between them. Germline V CDR1 and CDR2: LGHNA, YNFKEQ. The CDR3 runs 13 residues. The CDR3 here is CASSQQTENTIYF. The part of the CDR3 DNA that was read is TGTGCCAGCAGCCAGCAGACAGAAAACACC.

Of note for this clone: Read sequence stops 3 residues before the CDR3 end, and the germline J gene provides the missing end. V usage is TRBV20-1 and J usage is TRBJ2-5; 8 positions match TRBD1. CDR1 is DFQATT, CDR2 SNEGSKA, per germline (reference sequence). The CDR3 extends over 12 amino acids. J lost 5 bases, V lost 6 bases, and 5 bases had no gene match. Incomplete CDR3 DNA: TGCAGTGCAAGGACAGGGTTGGAGACC. As protein: CSARTGLET. The complete CDR3 sequence is CSARTGLETQYF.

Here the CDR3 reads CASSLSRGMNTEAFF. CDR3 bases read: TGTGCCAGCAGCCTATCGAGGGGTATGAACACTGAA. This chain joins TRBV4-2 and TRBJ1-1; a possible D gene is TRBD1 (5 bases). Read sequence stops 3 residues before the CDR3 end, and the germline J gene provides the missing end. This CDR3 has 15 amino acids. Germline loops: CDR1 LGHNA, CDR2 YNFKEQ. V was trimmed by 4 bases and J by 0 bases, leaving 12 bases between them.

With regard to this clone: The read terminates 3 residues ahead of where the CDR3 ends, so the germline J gene completes it. The chain recombines TRBV20-1 with TRBJ2-3, with D possibly matching TRBD2 (6 bases). Germline V gene sequence: CDR1 DFQATT, CDR2 SNEGSKA (reference sequence). V shed 5 bases and J shed 8 bases, with 23 bases lying between them. The CDR3 totals 15 residues. The CDR3 spells CSAPRDSGSQSTQYF. CDR3 bases read: TGCAGTGCTCCGCGGGACTCGGGGTCGCAGTCTACG.

The sequenced part of the CDR3 DNA is TGTGCCAGCAGCTCCGGCGGTGAG. Protein product: CASSSGGE. The whole CDR3 protein is CASSSGGEQFF. J is TRBJ2-1 and V is TRBV5-5, with D hard to call. Sequencing ends 3 residues short of the CDR3 end; the germline J gene provides the rest. The germline V gene encodes CDR1 SGHKS and CDR2 YYEKEE (reference sequence). The V gene lost 3 bases and the J gene lost 9 bases, with 7 bases spanning the gap. CDR3 length: 11 amino acids.

As concerns this clone: The sequence runs out 3 residues before the end of the CDR3; the remainder is reconstructed from the germline J gene. The V call is TRBV20-1, the J call TRBJ2-3, with D tentatively TRBD2 (5 bases). V dropped 4 bases and J dropped 0 bases, with 11 bases sitting between them. Looked up from germline, CDR1 is DFQATT and CDR2 is SNEGSKA (reference sequence). This CDR3 contains 14 residues. CDR3 bases read: TGCAGTGCTAAGGGTCGGACTAGCACAGATACG. It translates to CSAKGRTSTDT. The full CDR3 is CSAKGRTSTDTQYF.

CDR3 DNA, as far as it was read: TGCAGTGCTAGAGACATACTAGCGGGAGCTTCGGTTGAG. Residues: CSARDILAGASVE. The full CDR3 reads CSARDILAGASVEQFF. This chain uses TRBV20-1 with TRBJ2-1, with 11 bases lining up with TRBD2. The read finishes 3 residues shy of the CDR3 end, and the germline J gene is used to complete it. The CDR3 covers 16 residues. Germline V gives CDR1 DFQATT, CDR2 SNEGSKA (reference sequence). The trim removed 0 bases at V and 9 bases at J, leaving 10 bases unmatched.

A word on this clone: The sequence runs out 3 residues before the end of the CDR3; the remainder is reconstructed from the germline J gene. The chain carries TRBV5-1 and TRBJ2-1; D is unclear. The germline CDR1 and CDR2 sequences are SGHRS and YFSETQ. CDR3 length: 16 residues. Trimming took 0 bases from V and 0 from J, leaving 10 bases between them. The CDR3 bases that were read are TGCGCCAGCAGCTTGGACCAGGCAAGCTCCTACAATGAG. Translation gives CASSLDQASSYNE. The full CDR3 reads CASSLDQASSYNEQFF. Full variable domain (outside the CDR3, taken from reference TRBV5-1 and TRBJ2-1): KAGVTQTPRYLIKTRGQQVTLSCSPISGHRSVSWYQQTPGQGLQFLFEYFSETQRNKGNFPGRFSGRQFSNSRSEMNVSTLELGDSALYLCASSLDQASSYNEQFFGPGTRLTVL.

For this clone: Read coverage stops 3 residues before the CDR3 terminus; the germline J gene supplies the remainder. The chain links TRBV30 to TRBJ2-1, with 10 bases fitting TRBD1. The junction had 6 bases not matched to a gene; V was cut back by 3 bases and J by 4 bases. The CDR3 sequence is 15 residues long. Germline assignment: CDR1 GTSNPN and CDR2 SVGIG (reference sequence). CDR3 DNA, as far as it was read: TGTGCCTGGAGCGAAGGGACAGGGGTATACAATGAG. As protein: CAWSEGTGVYNE. The CDR3 reads in full as CAWSEGTGVYNEQFF. Combining the CDR3 with reference TRBV30 and TRBJ2-1 gives the whole variable domain SQTIHQWPATLVQPVGSPLSLECTVEGTSNPNLYWYRQAAGRGLQLLFYSVGIGQISSEVPQNLSASRPQDRQFILSSKKLLLSDSGFYLCAWSEGTGVYNEQFFGPGTRLTVL.

As concerns this clone: Other nucleotide sequences in the sample specify the same CDR3. The sequenced CDR3 bases are TGCAGTGCTTTGATACTAGCGGGAGGCCCTAGCACAGATACG. Protein: CSALILAGGPSTDT. The whole CDR3 is CSALILAGGPSTDTQYF. The chain links TRBV20-1 to TRBJ2-3; 12 positions agree with TRBD2. The read terminates 3 residues ahead of where the CDR3 ends, so the germline J gene completes it. Losses at the gene ends were 5 bases for V and 0 bases for J; bases not matched to a gene: 9. Germline V gene data show CDR1 as DFQATT and CDR2 as SNEGSKA (reference sequence). This CDR3 has 17 amino acids.

For this clone: The CDR3 end lies 3 residues beyond the end of the read and is filled in from the germline J gene. The chain carries TRBV5-4 and TRBJ1-2, with unresolved D. CDR1 and CDR2 from the germline V gene are SGHNT and YYREEE (reference sequence). Trimming removed 0 bases from V and 2 bases from J, with 11 bases in between. CDR3 size: 15 residues. CDR3 bases read: TGTGCCAGCAGCTTGGGAGGGCTCTTAAACTATGGC. Residues: CASSLGGLLNYG. The whole CDR3 region reads CASSLGGLLNYGYTF.

Comments on this clone: The CDR3 end is not reached by the read, which stops 3 residues before it; the germline J gene fills it in. This chain connects TRBV5-1 to TRBJ1-6, with a tentative D call TRBD1 (5 bases). CDR3 size: 16 residues. The germline V and J ends were trimmed by 2 bases and 7 bases, with 16 bases remaining between them. Germline CDR1 reads SGHRS; CDR2 reads YFSETQ. CDR3 sequence: CASSFRGGTTNSPLHF. Incomplete CDR3 DNA: TGCGCCAGCAGCTTTAGAGGAGGGACTACCAATTCACCC.

To note about this clone: The sequence runs out 3 residues before the end of the CDR3; the remainder is reconstructed from the germline J gene. This chain connects TRBV20-1 to TRBJ1-2; 8 nucleotides match TRBD1. Germline CDR1 and CDR2: DFQATT and SNEGSKA (reference sequence). CDR3 length: 14 amino acids. V lost 7 bases, J lost 7 bases, and 14 bases stayed unmatched. The CDR3: CSGIGQGGRSGYTF. CDR3 bases read: TGCAGTGGGATAGGACAGGGAGGTCGGAGTGGC.

Regarding this clone: Mismatch with germline at one junction end may stem from a read error. Sequencing ends 3 residues short of the CDR3 end; the germline J gene provides the rest. The gene calls are TRBV20-1 and TRBJ2-2, with 7 bases aligning to TRBD2. The CDR3 has 14 residues. The V gene's germline CDR1 is DFQATT and CDR2 SNEGSKA (reference sequence). The CDR3 sequence: CGARDYSNTGELFF. Partial CDR3 DNA: TGCGGTGCTAGGGACTATTCGAACACCGGGGAG.

As to this clone: The observed sequence ends 3 residues before the CDR3 terminus, with the missing tail filled in from the germline J gene. The chain has TRBV20-1 and TRBJ2-1; TRBD2 matches at 11 bases. CDR1 and CDR2 (germline): DFQATT, SNEGSKA (reference sequence). V shed 6 bases and J 2 bases; nucleotides not matched to a gene: 3. The CDR3 is made up of 14 amino acids. Partial CDR3 DNA: TGCAGTGCGTCGGGACTAGCGGCCTACAATGAG. Translation: CSASGLAAYNE. The full CDR3 is CSASGLAAYNEQFF.